The T cell receptor (beta chain) described here comes from a study of blood T cells in healthy people across ages. V was cut by 2 bases and J by 5 bases, with 12 bases left in between. This CDR3 has 14 amino acids. Germline values: CDR1 MNHEY, CDR2 SMNVEV (reference sequence). Through a sample-barcoded 5' primer and a J-beta primer mix, a second PCR was run for roughly 6 to 11 cycles. TCRdb redid the calling of the 5' RACE reads with MiXCR, one entry per CDR3 protein. The table lists 1.5 million to 2 million distinct CDR3 sequences, roughly 50% of them singletons. The specimen sequenced was blood. This chain connects TRBV27 to TRBJ2-5; D gene unclear. This receptor was obtained from a woman aged 40 to 50 in good health. The CDR3 DNA follows: TGTGCCAGCAGTTTAACTTCGTATCTCGAGACCCAGTACTTC. Encoded protein: CASSLTSYLETQYF.